The entry below gives a single T cell receptor beta chain sequence along with its context. These data come from a study of blood T cell repertoires in COVID-19. Authors' processing steps: Reference gene primers were amplified, and this amplification served to estimate nucleated cell counts. Here immunoSEQ multiplex PCR was the method, and the copy in TCRdb shows in-frame clones only, minus some. V, J and clone size were drawn from that table, and D and trimming were deduced from the DNA. The sample includes 160,000 or so clones, more than 85% of them seen just once. Germline V CDR1 and CDR2: MNHEY, SVGAGI. CDR3 length: 15 amino acids. V was clipped by 6 bases and J by 0 bases, with 12 bases between them.

This sequence was found in a woman in her seventies with acute or convalescent COVID-19. This chain connects TRBV6-5 to TRBJ2-1, with D possibly TRBD1 on 6 matching bases. Sequences were obtained from peripheral blood. The CDR3 loop reads CASSLGAGSYNEQFF. CDR3 DNA: TGTGCCAGCAGCTTGGGGGCGGGCTCCTACAATGAGCAGTTCTTC.